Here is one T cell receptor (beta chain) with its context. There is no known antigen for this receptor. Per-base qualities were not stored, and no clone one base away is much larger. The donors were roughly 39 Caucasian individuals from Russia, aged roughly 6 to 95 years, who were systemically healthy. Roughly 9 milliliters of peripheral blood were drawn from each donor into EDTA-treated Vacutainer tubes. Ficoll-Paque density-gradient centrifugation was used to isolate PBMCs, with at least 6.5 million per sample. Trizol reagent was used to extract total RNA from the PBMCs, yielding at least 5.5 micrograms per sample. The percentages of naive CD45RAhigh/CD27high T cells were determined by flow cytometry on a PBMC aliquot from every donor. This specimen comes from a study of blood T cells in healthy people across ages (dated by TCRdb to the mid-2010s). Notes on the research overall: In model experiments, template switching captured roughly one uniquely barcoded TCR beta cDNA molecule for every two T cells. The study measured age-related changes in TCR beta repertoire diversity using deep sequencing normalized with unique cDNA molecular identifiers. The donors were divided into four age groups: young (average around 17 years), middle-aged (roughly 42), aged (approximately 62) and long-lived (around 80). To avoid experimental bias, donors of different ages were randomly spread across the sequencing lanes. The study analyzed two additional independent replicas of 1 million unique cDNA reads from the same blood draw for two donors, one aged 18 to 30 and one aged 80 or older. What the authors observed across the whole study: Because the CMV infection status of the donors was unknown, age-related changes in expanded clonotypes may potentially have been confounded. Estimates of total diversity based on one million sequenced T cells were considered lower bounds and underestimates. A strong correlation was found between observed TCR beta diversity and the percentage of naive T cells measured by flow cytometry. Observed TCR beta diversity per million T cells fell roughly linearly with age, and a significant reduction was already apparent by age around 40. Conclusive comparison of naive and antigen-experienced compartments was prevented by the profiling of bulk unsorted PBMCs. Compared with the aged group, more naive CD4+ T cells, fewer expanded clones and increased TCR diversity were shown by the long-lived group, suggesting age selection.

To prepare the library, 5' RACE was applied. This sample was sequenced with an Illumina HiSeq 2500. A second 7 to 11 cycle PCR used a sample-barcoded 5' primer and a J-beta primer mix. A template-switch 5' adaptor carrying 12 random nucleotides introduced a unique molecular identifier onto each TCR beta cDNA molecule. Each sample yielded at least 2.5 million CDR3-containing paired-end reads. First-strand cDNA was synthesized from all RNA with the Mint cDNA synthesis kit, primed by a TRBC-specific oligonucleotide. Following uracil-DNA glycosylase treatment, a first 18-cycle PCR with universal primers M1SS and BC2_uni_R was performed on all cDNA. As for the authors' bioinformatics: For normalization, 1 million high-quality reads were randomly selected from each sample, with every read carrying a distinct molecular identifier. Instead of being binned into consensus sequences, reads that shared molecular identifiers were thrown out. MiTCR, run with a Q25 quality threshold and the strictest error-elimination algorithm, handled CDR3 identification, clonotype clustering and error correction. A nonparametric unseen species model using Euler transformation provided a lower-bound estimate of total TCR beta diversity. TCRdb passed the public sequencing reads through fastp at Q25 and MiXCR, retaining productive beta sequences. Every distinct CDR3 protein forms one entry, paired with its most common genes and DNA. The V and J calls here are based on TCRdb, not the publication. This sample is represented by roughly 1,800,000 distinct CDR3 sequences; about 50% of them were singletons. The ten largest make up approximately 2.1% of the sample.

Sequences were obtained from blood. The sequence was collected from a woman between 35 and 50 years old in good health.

The DNA sequence is TGCGCCAGCAGCCTAGAAGGGACAGTGAACACTGAAGCTTTCTTT. Its translation reads: CASSLEGTVNTEAFF. The rearranged chain carries TRBV5-1 and TRBJ1-1; 7 nucleotides in the junction match TRBD1. The germline V gene sets CDR1 to SGHRS and CDR2 to YFSETQ. Relative to germline, V is missing 4 bases and J is missing 0 bases, with 6 bases of the junction outside any gene match. Including the terminal cysteine and phenylalanine, the CDR3 comprises 15 residues. Only the CDR3 DNA is retained, 45 bases long and in frame from the first base. The reference TRBV5-1 and TRBJ1-1 proteins fill in what lies around the CDR3, so the full variable domain reads KAGVTQTPRYLIKTRGQQVTLSCSPISGHRSVSWYQQTPGQGLQFLFEYFSETQRNKGNFPGRFSGRQFSNSRSEMNVSTLELGDSALYLCASSLEGTVNTEAFFGQGTRLTVV.